This section outlines one TCR beta chain sequence together with its context. The sample originates from a study of technical replicates of blood from a few donors. Repertoires were generated with immunoSEQ multiplex PCR, while TCRdb's copy carries only in-frame clones and drops some. The table lists around 80,000 clones, about 97% of them singletons. Germline CDR1 is SGDLS and CDR2 is YYNGEE. The V segment lost 3 bases and the J segment 2 bases; nucleotides outside the gene matches: 6. The length of the CDR3 is 15 residues. The receptor was isolated from a human donor in good health. Material for sequencing was T cells isolated from PBMCs. The rearrangement uses TRBV9 and TRBJ1-2; 8 bases align to TRBD1. CDR3: CASSAGTGGNYGYTF. The CDR3 bases are TGTGCCAGCAGCGCCGGGACAGGAGGAAACTATGGCTACACCTTC.